The present TCR beta chain was sequenced within a study of blood T cells in healthy people across ages. Across the whole study: For every two T cells, template switching captured about one barcoded beta molecule.

Each sample yielded at least 6.5 million isolated PBMCs. For the second PCR, which ran for about 7 to 12 cycles, a sample-barcoded 5' primer and a J-beta primer mix were used. Each cDNA molecule, via a template-switch adaptor with 12 random nucleotides, was tagged. TCRdb reprocessed the 5' RACE reads via MiXCR and lists one record per CDR3 protein. There are more than 800,000 distinct CDR3 sequences in the sample; roughly 26% occur only once, and roughly 17% lies in the top ten. The germline gives CDR1 MNHEY, CDR2 SVGEGT. V lost 6 bases to trimming and J lost 13 bases, with 25 bases between them. This CDR3 is 15 amino acids long.

The clonotype comes from a woman aged 80 or older in good health. Sequencing was done on a sample of blood. The V call is TRBV6-2 or TRBV6-3, the J call TRBJ2-4; D might be TRBD1 or TRBD2, each matching 5 bases. CDR3 protein: CASRRQSHGGYGQYF. Here the CDR3 DNA reads TGTGCCAGCAGGCGACAGAGCCATGGGGGATACGGGCAGTACTTC.